There are many counts of the clone carrying this T cell receptor beta chain. Its antigen is not identified. The data were taken from a study of shared clonotypes between healthy human individuals. General observations from the study: Non-shared clonotypes had lower generation probabilities than those shared by all four donors.

Trimming took 3 bases from V and 4 from J, leaving 13 bases between them. The CDR3 totals 16 residues. The germline CDR1 and CDR2 sequences are LNHNV and YYDKDF (reference sequence). Data came from immunoSEQ multiplex PCR; TCRdb stores just in-frame clones and leaves some out. The data show around 100,000 clones, with around two thirds seen just once and under 30% held by the top ten. This chain uses TRBV15 with TRBJ2-6, with D possibly matching TRBD1 (6 bases). This receptor was taken from a woman in her 30s in good health. The sequencing sample was made of memory CD8+ T cells sorted from blood. Subset noted: CD45RO+ cells pooled with CCR7-negative TemRA cells. The CDR3 nucleotides are TGTGCCACCAGCAGCGCTACAGGGACCGGGGCCAACGTCCTGACTTTC. Protein product: CATSSATGTGANVLTF. Together with reference TRBV15 and TRBJ2-6, the CDR3 gives the full variable domain: DAMVIQNPRYQVTQFGKPVTLSCSQTLNHNVMYWYQQKSSQAPKLLFHYYDKDFNNEADTPDNFQSRRPNTSFCFLDIRSPGLGDTAMYLCATSSATGTGANVLTFGAGSRLTVL.